These T cell receptor beta chains were read from a single sample in a study of shared clonotypes between healthy human individuals. Only in-frame clones appear in the TCRdb table, and some are missing; sequencing was by immunoSEQ multiplex PCR. The sample holds 650,000 to 700,000 clones, less than 95% seen once. The sequenced sample consisted of memory CD8+ T cells from PBMCs. The receptors stem from a man aged 18 to 30 in good health. Some clones in this sample may be carry-over from other donors' samples. Both conserved end residues are part of each CDR3. D genes are given only for firm matches. Clone size is stated in some rows and not others, as once, few, many or a class when expanded.

size	V	D	J	CDR3	DNA
.	TRBV5-4	TRBD1	TRBJ2-7	CASTFRQGAISEQYF	TGTGCCAGCACCTTTAGACAGGGGGCGATTTCCGAGCAGTACTTC
.	TRBV6-5	.	TRBJ1-5	CASSYSSGQPQHF	TGTGCCAGCAGTTACTCCTCGGGGCAGCCCCAGCATTTT
.	TRBV15	.	TRBJ2-3	CATSRFDLELEDTQYF	TGTGCCACCAGCAGATTTGACCTGGAGCTGGAAGATACGCAGTATTTT
.	TRBV5-1	TRBD2	TRBJ2-2	CASSLEGRAGELFF	TGCGCCAGCAGCTTGGAAGGGAGGGCCGGGGAGCTGTTTTTT
.	TRBV19	.	TRBJ2-3	CASSIWAGSDGTDTQYF	TGTGCCAGTAGTATCTGGGCGGGTAGTGATGGCACAGATACGCAGTATTTT
.	TRBV15	TRBD2	TRBJ2-5	CATSRTNGGQETQYF	TGTGCCACCAGCAGAACGAACGGGGGGCAAGAGACCCAGTACTTC
.	TRBV7-9	.	TRBJ2-7	CASRTGSSYEQYF	TGTGCCAGTCGGACGGGAAGCTCCTACGAGCAGTACTTC
.	TRBV7-6	.	TRBJ1-1	CASSLDPGTEAFF	TGTGCCAGCAGCTTAGACCCTGGGACTGAAGCTTTCTTT
.	TRBV4-1	.	TRBJ2-3	CASSQGPYYTDTQYF	TGCGCCAGCAGCCAAGGCCCTTATTACACAGATACGCAGTATTTT
once	TRBV27	.	TRBJ2-7	CASVSTTPFEQYF	TGTGCCAGCGTCAGTACGACCCCCTTCGAGCAGTACTTC
.	TRBV27	TRBD2	TRBJ2-1	CASVLAGGPSYNEQFF	TGTGCCAGCGTACTAGCGGGAGGACCTAGCTACAATGAGCAGTTCTTC
.	TRBV9	.	TRBJ2-7	CASSLGGSEQYF	TGTGCCAGCAGCCTAGGGGGGAGCGAGCAGTACTTC
.	TRBV6-6	TRBD1	TRBJ1-1	CASSWVRTGGTEAFF	TGTGCCAGCAGTTGGGTAAGGACAGGGGGCACTGAAGCTTTCTTT
.	TRBV5-6	.	TRBJ2-1	CASSLGTSYNEQFF	TGTGCCAGCAGCTTGGGGACCTCCTACAATGAGCAGTTCTTC
.	TRBV5-8	.	TRBJ2-7	CVSTALGGSYEQYF	TGTGTCAGCACCGCCTTGGGGGGATCCTACGAGCAGTACTTC